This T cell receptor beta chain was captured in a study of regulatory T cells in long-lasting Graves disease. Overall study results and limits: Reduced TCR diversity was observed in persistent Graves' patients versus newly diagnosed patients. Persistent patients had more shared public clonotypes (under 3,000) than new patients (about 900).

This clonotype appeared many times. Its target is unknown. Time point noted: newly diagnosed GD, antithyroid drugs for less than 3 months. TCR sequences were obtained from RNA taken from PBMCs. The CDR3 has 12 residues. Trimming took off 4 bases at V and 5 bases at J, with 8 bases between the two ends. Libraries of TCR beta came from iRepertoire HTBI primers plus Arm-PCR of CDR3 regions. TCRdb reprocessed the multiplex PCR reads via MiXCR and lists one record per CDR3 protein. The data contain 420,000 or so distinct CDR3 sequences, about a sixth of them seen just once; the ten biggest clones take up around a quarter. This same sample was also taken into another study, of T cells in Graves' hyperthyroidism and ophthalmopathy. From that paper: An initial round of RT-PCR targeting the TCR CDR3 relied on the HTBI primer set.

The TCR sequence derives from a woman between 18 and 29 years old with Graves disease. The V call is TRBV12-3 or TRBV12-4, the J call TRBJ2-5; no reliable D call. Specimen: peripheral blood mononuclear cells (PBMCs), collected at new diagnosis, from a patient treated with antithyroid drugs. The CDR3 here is CASSWDRETQYF. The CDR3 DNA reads TGTGCCAGCAGTTGGGATCGGGAGACCCAGTACTTC.